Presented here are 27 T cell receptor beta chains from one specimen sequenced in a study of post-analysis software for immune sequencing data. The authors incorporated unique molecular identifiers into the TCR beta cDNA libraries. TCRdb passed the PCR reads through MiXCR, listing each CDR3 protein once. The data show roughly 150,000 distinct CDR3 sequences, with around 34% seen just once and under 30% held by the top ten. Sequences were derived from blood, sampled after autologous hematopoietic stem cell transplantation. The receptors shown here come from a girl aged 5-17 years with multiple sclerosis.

Here the CDR3 reads CASSPIGGEQFF. CDR3 nucleotide sequence: TGTGCCAGCAGCCCGATCGGGGGAGAGCAGTTCTTC. This sequence joins TRBV11-2 and TRBJ2-1, with D possibly TRBD2 on 6 matching bases. The germline V and J ends were trimmed by 5 bases and 10 bases, with 12 bases remaining between them. Germline CDR1 SGHAT, CDR2 FQNNGV. The CDR3 extends over 12 amino acids.

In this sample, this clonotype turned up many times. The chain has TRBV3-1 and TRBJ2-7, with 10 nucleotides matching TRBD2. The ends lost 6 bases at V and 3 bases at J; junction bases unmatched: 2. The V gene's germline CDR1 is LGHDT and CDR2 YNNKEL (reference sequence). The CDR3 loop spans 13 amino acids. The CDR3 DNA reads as TGTGCCAGCAGTCGGACTAGCGGCTACGAGCAGTACTTC. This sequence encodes CASSRTSGYEQYF.

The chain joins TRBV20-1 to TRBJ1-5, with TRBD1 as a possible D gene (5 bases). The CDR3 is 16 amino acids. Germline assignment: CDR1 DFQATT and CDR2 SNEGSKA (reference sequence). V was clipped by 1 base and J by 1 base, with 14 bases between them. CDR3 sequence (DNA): TGCAGTGCTAGAGGGCGTGGGGCGGAGAGCAATCAGCCCCAGCATTTT. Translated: CSARGRGAESNQPQHF.

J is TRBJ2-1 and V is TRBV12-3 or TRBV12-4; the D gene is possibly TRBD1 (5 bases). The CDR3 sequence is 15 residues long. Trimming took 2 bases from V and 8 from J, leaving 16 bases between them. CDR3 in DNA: TGTGCCAGCAGTTTACAGGGTTCTACATTCGATGAGCAGTTCTTC. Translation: CASSLQGSTFDEQFF.

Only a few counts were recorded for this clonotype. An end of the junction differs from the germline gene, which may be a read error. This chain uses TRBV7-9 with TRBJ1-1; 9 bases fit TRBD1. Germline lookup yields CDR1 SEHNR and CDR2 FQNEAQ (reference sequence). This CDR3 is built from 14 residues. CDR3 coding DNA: TGTGCCAGCAGCTACACAGGGGGCTACACTGGAGCTTTCTTT. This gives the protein CASSYTGGYTGAFF.

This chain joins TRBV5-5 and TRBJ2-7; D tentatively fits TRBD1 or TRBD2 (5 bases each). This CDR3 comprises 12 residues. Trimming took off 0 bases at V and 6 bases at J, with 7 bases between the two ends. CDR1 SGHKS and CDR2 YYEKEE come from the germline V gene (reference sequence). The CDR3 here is CASSLVGTEQYF. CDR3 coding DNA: TGTGCCAGCAGCTTGGTGGGGACCGAGCAGTACTTC.

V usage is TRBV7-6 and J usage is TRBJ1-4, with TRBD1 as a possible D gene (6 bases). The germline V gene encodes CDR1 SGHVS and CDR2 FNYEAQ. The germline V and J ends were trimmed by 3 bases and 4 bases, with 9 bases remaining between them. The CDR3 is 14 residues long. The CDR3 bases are TGTGCCAGCAGCTTCGGGACAAATAATGAAAAACTGTTTTTT. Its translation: CASSFGTNNEKLFF.

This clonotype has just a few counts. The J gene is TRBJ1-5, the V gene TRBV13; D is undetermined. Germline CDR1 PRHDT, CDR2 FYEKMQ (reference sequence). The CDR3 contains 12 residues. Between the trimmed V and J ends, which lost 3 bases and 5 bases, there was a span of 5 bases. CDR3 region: CASSFGDQPQHF. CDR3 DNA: TGTGCCAGCAGCTTCGGGGATCAGCCCCAGCATTTT. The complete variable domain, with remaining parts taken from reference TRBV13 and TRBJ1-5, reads AAGVIQSPRHLIKEKRETATLKCYPIPRHDTVYWYQQGPGQDPQFLISFYEKMQSDKGSIPDRFSAQQFSDYHSELNMSSLELGDSALYFCASSFGDQPQHFGDGTRLSIL.

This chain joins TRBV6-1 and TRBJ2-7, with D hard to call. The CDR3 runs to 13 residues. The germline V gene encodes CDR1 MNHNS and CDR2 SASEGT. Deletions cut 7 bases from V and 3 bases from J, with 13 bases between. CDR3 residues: CASKERPNYEQYF. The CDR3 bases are TGTGCCAGCAAGGAGCGACCGAACTACGAGCAGTACTTC.

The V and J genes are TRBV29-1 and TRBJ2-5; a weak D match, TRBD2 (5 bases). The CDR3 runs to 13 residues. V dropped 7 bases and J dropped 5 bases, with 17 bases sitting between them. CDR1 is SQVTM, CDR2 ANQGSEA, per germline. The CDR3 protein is CSAGISAVETQYF. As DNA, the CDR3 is TGCAGCGCCGGGATTAGCGCCGTCGAGACCCAGTACTTC.

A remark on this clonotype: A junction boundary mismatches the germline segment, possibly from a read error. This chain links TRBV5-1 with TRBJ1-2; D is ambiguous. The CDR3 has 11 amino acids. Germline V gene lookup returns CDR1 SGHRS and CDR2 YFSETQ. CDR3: CASSDKYGYTF. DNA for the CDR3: TGCGCCAGCAGCGACAAATATGGCTACACCTTT.

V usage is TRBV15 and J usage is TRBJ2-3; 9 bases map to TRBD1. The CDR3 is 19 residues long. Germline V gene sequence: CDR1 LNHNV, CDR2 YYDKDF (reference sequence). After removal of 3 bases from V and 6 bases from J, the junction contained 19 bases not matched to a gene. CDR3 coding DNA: TGTGCCACCAGCAGCACTGTGACCCCCGGGACAGGGAAGGGGGATACGCAGTATTTT. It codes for CATSSTVTPGTGKGDTQYF.

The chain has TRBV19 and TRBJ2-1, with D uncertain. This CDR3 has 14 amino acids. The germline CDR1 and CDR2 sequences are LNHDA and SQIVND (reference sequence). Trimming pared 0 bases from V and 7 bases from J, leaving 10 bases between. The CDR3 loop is CASSIDWGGNEQFF. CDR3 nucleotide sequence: TGTGCCAGTAGTATAGACTGGGGTGGTAATGAGCAGTTCTTC.

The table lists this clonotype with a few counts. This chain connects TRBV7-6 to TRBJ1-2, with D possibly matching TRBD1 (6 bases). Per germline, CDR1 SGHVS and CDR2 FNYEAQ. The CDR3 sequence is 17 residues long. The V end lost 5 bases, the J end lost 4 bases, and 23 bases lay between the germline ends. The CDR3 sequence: CASSALPGTRRLYGYTF. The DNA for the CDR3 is TGTGCCAGCAGCGCTCTTCCCGGGACAAGGCGCCTCTATGGCTACACCTTC. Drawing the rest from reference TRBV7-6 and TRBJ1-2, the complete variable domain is GAGVSQSPRYKVTKRGQDVALRCDPISGHVSLYWYRQALGQGPEFLTYFNYEAQQDKSGLPNDRFSAERPEGSISTLTIQRTEQRDSAMYRCASSALPGTRRLYGYTFGSGTRLTVV.

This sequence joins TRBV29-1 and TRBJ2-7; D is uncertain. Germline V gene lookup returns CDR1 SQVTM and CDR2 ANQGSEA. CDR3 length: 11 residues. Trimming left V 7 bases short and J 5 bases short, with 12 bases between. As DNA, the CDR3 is TGCAGCGGGAGCAGTGTAGACGAGCAGTACTTC. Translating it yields CSGSSVDEQYF.

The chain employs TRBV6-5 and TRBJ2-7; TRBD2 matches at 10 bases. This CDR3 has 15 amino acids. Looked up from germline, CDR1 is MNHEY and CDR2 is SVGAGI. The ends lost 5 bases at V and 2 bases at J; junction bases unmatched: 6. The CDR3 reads CASSTSGRAPYEQYF. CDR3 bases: TGTGCCAGCAGTACCAGCGGGAGGGCCCCCTACGAGCAGTACTTC.

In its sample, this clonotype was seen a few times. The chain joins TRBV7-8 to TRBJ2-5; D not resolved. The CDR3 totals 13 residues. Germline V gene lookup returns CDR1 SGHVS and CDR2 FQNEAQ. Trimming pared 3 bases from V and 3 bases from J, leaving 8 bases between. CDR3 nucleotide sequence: TGTGCCAGCAGCTTCAGGTCCGAAGAGACCCAGTACTTC. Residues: CASSFRSEETQYF.

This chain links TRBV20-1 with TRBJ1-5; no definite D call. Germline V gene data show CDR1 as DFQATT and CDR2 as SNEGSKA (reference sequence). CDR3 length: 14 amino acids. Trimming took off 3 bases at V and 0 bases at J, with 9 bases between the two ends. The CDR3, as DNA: TGCAGTGCTAGTAAGCCACTTAGCAATCAGCCCCAGCATTTT. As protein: CSASKPLSNQPQHF.

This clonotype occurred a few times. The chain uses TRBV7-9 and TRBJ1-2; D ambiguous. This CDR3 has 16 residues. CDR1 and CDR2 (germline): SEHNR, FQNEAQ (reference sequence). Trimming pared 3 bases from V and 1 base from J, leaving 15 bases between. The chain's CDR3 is CASSFVGTDDNYGYTF. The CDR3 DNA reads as TGTGCCAGCAGCTTTGTTGGTACGGATGATAACTATGGCTACACCTTC.

This CDR3 reads CASSSTDRAQETQYF. The CDR3 coding sequence is TGTGCCAGCAGCTCCACGGACAGGGCCCAAGAGACCCAGTACTTC. The chain recombines TRBV7-2 with TRBJ2-5; 8 bases agree with TRBD1. V gave up 4 bases and J gave up 1 base; unmatched junction bases: 5. Germline loops: CDR1 SGHTA, CDR2 FQGNSA. This CDR3 comprises 15 residues.

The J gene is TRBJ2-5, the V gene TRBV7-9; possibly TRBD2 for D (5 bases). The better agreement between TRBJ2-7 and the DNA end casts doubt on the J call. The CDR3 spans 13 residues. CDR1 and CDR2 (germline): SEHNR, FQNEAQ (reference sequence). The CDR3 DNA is TGTGCCAGCAGCCCCCAGGCGGGCTACGAGCAGTACTTC. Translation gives CASSPQAGYEQYF.

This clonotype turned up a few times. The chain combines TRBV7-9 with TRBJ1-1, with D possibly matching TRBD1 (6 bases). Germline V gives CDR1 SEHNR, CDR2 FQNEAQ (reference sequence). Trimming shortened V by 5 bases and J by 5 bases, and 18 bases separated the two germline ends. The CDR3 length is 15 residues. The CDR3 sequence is CASSRTPGVRTEAFF. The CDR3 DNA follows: TGTGCCAGCAGCCGAACCCCAGGGGTGCGAACTGAAGCTTTCTTT.

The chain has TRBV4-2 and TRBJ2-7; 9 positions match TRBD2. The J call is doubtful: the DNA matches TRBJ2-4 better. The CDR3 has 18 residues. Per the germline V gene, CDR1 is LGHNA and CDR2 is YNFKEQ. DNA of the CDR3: TGTGCCAGCAGCCAAGCACACCAGGCAAGCGGGGGGAAAAACATTCAGTACTTC. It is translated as CASSQAHQASGGKNIQYF.

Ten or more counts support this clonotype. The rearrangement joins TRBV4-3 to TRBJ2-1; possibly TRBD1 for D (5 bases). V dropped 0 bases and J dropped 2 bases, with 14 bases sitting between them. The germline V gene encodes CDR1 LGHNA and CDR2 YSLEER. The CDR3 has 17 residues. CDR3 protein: CASSQDGSGKPYNEQFF. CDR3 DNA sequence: TGCGCCAGCAGCCAAGATGGATCAGGGAAACCCTACAATGAGCAGTTCTTC.

CDR3 in DNA: TGCAGCGTTGAAGTGGGGGGGGCTCGGCACACTGAAGCTTTCTTT. Its protein product is CSVEVGGARHTEAFF. The chain links TRBV29-1 to TRBJ1-1; a possible D gene is TRBD1 (6 bases). CDR3 length: 15 residues. V shed 1 base and J shed 3 bases, with 15 bases lying between them. CDR1 is SQVTM and CDR2 is ANQGSEA in the germline V gene.

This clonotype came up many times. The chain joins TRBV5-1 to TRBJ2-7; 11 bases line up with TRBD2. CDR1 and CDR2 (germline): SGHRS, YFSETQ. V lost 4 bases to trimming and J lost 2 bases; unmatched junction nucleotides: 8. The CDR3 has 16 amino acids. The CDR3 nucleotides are TGCGCCAGCAGCCCGAGGACTAGCGGGCAACCCTACGAGCAGTACTTC. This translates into CASSPRTSGQPYEQYF. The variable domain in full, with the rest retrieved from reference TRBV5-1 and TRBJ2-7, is KAGVTQTPRYLIKTRGQQVTLSCSPISGHRSVSWYQQTPGQGLQFLFEYFSETQRNKGNFPGRFSGRQFSNSRSEMNVSTLELGDSALYLCASSPRTSGQPYEQYFGPGTRLTVT.

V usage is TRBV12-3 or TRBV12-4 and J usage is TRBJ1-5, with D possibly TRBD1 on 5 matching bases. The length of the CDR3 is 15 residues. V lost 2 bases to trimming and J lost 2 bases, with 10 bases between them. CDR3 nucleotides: TGTGCCAGCAGTTTAATCCAGGGCGGCAATCAGCCCCAGCATTTT. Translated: CASSLIQGGNQPQHF.